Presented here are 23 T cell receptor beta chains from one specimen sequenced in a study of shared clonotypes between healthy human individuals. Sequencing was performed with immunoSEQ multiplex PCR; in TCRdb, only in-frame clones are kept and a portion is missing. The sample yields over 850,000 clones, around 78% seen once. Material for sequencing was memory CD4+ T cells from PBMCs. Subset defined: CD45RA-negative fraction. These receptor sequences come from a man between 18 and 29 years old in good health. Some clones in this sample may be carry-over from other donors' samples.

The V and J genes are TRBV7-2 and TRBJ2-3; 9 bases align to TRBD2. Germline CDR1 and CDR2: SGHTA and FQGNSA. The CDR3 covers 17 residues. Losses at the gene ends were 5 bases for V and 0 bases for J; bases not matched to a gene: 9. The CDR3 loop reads CASSRALLAGSTDTQYF. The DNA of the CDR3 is TGTGCCAGCAGCCGGGCCCTACTAGCGGGTAGCACAGATACGCAGTATTTT.

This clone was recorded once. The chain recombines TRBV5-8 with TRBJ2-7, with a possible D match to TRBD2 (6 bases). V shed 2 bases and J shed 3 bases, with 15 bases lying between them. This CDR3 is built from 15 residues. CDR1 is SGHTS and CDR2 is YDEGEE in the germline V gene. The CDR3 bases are TGTGCCAGCAGCTTTGCGCCGGGGGTGGACTACGAGCAGTACTTC. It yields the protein CASSFAPGVDYEQYF.

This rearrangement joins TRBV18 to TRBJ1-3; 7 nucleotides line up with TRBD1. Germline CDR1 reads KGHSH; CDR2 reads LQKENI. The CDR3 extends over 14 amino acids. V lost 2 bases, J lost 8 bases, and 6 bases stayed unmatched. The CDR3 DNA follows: TGTGCCAGCTCACCAACCCAGGGGGACGACACCATATATTTT. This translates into CASSPTQGDDTIYF.

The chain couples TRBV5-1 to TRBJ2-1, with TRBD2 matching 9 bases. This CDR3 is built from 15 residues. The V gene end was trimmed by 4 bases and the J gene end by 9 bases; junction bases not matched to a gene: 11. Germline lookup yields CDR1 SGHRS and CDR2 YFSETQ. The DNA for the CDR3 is TGCGCCAGCAGCCTGGTGGTAGCGGGAGAGAGTGAGCAGTTCTTC. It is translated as CASSLVVAGESEQFF.

CDR3 coding DNA: TGTGCCAGCAGCATAACAGGGGGGGAGACCCAGTACTTC. Its protein is CASSITGGETQYF. The chain couples TRBV7-9 to TRBJ2-5; 8 nucleotides align to TRBD1. Germline trimming cut 5 bases from V and 5 bases from J; bases unmatched to any gene: 4. This CDR3 has 13 residues. The V gene's germline CDR1 is SEHNR and CDR2 FQNEAQ (reference sequence).

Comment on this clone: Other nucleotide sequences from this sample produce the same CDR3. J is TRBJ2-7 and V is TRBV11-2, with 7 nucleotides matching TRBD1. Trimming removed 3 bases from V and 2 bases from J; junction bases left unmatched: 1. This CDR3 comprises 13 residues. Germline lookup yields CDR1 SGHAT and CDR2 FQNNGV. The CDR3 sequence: CASSFGQAYEQYF. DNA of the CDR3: TGTGCCAGCAGCTTCGGACAGGCCTACGAGCAGTACTTC.

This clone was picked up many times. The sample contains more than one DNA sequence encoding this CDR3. The CDR3 loop reads CASSPRQNTEAFF. In DNA form, the CDR3 reads TGTGCCAGCAGTCCGCGTCAGAACACTGAAGCTTTCTTT. The gene calls are TRBV28 and TRBJ1-1; no firm D call. Deletions cut 5 bases from V and 1 base from J, with 8 bases between. Germline V lookup: CDR1 MDHEN, CDR2 SYDVKM. CDR3 size: 13 residues.

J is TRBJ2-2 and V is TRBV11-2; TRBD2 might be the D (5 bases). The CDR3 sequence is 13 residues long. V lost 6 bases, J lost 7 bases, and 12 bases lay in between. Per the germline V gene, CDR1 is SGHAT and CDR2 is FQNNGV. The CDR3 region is CASSYIGGGELFF. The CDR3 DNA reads TGTGCCAGCAGTTATATCGGAGGCGGGGAGCTGTTTTTT. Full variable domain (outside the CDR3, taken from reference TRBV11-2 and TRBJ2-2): EAGVAQSPRYKIIEKRQSVAFWCNPISGHATLYWYQQILGQGPKLLIQFQNNGVVDDSQLPKDRFSAERLKGVDSTLKIQPAKLEDSAVYLCASSYIGGGELFFGEGSRLTVL.

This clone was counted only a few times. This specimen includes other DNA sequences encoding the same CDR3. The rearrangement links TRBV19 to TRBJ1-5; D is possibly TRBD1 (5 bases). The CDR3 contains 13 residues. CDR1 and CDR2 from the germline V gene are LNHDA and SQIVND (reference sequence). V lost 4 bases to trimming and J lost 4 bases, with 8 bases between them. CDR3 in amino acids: CASSTGFNQPQHF. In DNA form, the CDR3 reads TGTGCCAGTAGTACAGGGTTTAATCAGCCCCAGCATTTT. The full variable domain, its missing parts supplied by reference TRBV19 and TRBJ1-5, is DGGITQSPKYLFRKEGQNVTLSCEQNLNHDAMYWYRQDPGQGLRLIYYSQIVNDFQKGDIAEGYSVSREKKESFPLTVTSAQKNPTAFYLCASSTGFNQPQHFGDGTRLSIL.

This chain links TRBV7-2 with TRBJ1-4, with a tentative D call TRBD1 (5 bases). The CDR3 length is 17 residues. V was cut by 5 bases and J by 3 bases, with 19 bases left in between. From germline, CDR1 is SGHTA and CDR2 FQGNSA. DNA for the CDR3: TGTGCCAGCAGCCCGAACAGGTTAGGAGGCGCTAATGAAAAACTGTTTTTT. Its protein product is CASSPNRLGGANEKLFF.

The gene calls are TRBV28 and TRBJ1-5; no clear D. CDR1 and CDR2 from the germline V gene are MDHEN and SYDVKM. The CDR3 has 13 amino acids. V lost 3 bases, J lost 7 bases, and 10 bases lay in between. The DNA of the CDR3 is TGTGCCAGCAGTTTCCGGGCCGGCCAGCCCCAGCATTTT. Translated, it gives CASSFRAGQPQHF.

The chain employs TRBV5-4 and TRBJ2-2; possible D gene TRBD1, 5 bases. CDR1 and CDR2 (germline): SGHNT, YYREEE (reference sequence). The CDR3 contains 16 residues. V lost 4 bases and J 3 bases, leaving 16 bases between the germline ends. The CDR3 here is CASSPAPRADTGELFF. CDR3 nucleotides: TGTGCCAGCAGCCCCGCCCCCAGGGCCGACACCGGGGAGCTGTTTTTT.

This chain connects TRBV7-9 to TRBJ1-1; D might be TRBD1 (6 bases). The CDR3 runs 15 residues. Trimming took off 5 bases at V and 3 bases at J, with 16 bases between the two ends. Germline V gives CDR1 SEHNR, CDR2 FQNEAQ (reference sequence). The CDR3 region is CASSPAGVMHTEAFF. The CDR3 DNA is TGTGCCAGCAGCCCGGCAGGGGTGATGCACACTGAAGCTTTCTTT.

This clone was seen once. The CDR3 protein is CASSRTGPVSGNTIYF. The CDR3 coding sequence is TGTGCCAGCAGTCGGACAGGACCCGTCTCTGGAAACACCATATATTTT. This chain connects TRBV7-8 to TRBJ1-3; TRBD1 agrees at 7 bases. CDR1 SGHVS and CDR2 FQNEAQ come from the germline V gene. CDR3 length equals 16 residues. J was trimmed by 0 bases and V by 6 bases; bases with no gene match: 8. Complete variable domain (other parts from reference TRBV7-8 and TRBJ1-3): GAGVSQSPRYKVAKRGQDVALRCDPISGHVSLFWYQQALGQGPEFLTYFQNEAQLDKSGLPSDRFFAERPEGSVSTLKIQRTQQEDSAVYLCASSRTGPVSGNTIYFGEGSWLTVV.

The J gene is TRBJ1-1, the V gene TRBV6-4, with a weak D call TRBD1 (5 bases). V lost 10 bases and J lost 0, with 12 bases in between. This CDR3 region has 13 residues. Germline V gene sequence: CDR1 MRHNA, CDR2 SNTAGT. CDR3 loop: CATRRGVNTEAFF. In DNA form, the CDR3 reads TGTGCCACCAGGAGAGGGGTGAACACTGAAGCTTTCTTT.

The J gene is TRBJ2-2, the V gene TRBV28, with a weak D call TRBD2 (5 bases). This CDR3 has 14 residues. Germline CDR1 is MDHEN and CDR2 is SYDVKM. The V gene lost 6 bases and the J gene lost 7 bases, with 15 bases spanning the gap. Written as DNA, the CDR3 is TGTGCCAGCAGATCACACGGACGGGACGGGGAGCTGTTTTTT. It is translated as CASRSHGRDGELFF.

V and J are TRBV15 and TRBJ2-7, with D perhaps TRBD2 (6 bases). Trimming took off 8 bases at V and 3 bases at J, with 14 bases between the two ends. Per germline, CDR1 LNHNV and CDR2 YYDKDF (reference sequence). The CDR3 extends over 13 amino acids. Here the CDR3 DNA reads TGTGCCACCTCTCGGGGGTTTCACTACGAGCAGTACTTC. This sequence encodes CATSRGFHYEQYF.

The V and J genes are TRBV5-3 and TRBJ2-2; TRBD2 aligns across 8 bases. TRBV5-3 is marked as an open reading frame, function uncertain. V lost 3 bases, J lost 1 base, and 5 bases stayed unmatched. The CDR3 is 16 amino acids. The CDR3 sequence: CARSSQLAGNTGELFF. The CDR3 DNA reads TGTGCCAGAAGCTCGCAGCTAGCGGGGAACACCGGGGAGCTGTTTTTT.

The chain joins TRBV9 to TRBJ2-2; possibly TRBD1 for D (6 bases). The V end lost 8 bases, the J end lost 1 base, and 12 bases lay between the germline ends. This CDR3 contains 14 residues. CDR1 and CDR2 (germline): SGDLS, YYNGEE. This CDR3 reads CASTQGQNTGELFF. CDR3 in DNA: TGTGCCAGTACTCAGGGACAGAACACCGGGGAGCTGTTTTTT.

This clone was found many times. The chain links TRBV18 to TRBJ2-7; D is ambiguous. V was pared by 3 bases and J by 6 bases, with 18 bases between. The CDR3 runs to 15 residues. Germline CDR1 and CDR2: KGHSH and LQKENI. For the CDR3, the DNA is TGTGCCAGCTCACCGCCAGCAGGTCGGGCTGGCGAGCAGTACTTC. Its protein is CASSPPAGRAGEQYF.

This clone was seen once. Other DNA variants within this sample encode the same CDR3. This CDR3 reads CASSPGQGASYEQYF. The CDR3 DNA reads TGTGCCAGCTCTCCGGGACAGGGTGCTTCCTACGAGCAGTACTTC. The V call is TRBV18, the J call TRBJ2-7; the match to TRBD1 covers 9 bases. V was clipped by 6 bases and J by 1 base; unmatched bases: 7. CDR1 KGHSH and CDR2 LQKENI come from the germline V gene. The CDR3 is made up of 15 amino acids.

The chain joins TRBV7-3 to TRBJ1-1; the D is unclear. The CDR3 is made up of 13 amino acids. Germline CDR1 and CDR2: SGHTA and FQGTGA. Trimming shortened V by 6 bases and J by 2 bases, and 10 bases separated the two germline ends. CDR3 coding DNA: TGTGCCAGCAGATGGCAGCCTAACACTGAAGCTTTCTTT. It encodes CASRWQPNTEAFF.

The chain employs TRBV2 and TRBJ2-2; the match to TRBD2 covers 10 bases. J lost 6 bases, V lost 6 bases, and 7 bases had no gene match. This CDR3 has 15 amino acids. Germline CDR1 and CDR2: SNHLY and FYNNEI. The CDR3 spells CASRGAGGPAGELFF. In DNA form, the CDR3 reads TGTGCCAGCAGGGGAGCGGGAGGGCCGGCCGGGGAGCTGTTTTTT.